This T cell receptor beta chain comes out of a study of graft-versus-host responses after intestinal transplantation. The table came from immunoSEQ multiplex PCR; TCRdb's copy has only in-frame clones and leaves some out. The sample yields tens of thousands of clones, 33% seen once. Plates contained around 200,000 CFSE-labeled responder cells and around 200,000 irradiated, violet-dye-labeled stimulator cells. The V end lost 8 bases, the J end lost 0 bases, and 13 bases lay between the germline ends. The CDR3 has 14 residues. The germline CDR1 and CDR2 sequences are LGHNT and FRNRAP. This clone was seen only a few times.

This sequence joins TRBV12-5 and TRBJ1-1, with D maybe TRBD1 (5 bases). This specimen was alloreactive CD8+ T cells from a mixed lymphocyte reaction culture, taken before intestinal transplant. The subset was: CFSE-low proliferating T cells sorted from approximately 6-day pre-transplant mixed lymphocyte reaction (GvH or HvG direction). This TCR derives from a human patient who received an intestinal transplant. Here the CDR3 reads CASWTGLMNTEAFF. The CDR3 DNA is TGTGCTAGTTGGACGGGACTGATGAACACTGAAGCTTTCTTT. The entire variable domain, with the rest obtained from reference TRBV12-5 and TRBJ1-1, is as follows: DARVTQTPRHKVTEMGQEVTMRCQPILGHNTVFWYRQTMMQGLELLAYFRNRAPLDDSGMPKDRFSAEMPDATLATLKIQPSEPRDSAVYFCASWTGLMNTEAFFGQGTRLTVV.